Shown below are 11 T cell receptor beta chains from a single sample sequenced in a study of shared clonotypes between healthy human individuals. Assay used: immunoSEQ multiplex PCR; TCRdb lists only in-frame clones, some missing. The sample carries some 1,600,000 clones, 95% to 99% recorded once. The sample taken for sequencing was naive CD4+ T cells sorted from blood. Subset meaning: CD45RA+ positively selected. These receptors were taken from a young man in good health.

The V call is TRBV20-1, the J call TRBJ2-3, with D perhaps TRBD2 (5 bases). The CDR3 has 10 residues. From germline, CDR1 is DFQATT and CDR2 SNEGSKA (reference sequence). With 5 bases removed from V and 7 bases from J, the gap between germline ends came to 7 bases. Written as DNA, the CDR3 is TGCAGTGCTTGGACTTATACGCAGTATTTT. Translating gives CSAWTYTQYF.

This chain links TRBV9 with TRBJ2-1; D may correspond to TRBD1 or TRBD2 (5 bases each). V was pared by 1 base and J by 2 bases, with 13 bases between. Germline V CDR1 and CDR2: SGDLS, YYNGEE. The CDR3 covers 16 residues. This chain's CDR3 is CASSVFEGTTYNEQFF. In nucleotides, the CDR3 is TGTGCCAGCAGCGTATTCGAGGGGACGACCTACAATGAGCAGTTCTTC.

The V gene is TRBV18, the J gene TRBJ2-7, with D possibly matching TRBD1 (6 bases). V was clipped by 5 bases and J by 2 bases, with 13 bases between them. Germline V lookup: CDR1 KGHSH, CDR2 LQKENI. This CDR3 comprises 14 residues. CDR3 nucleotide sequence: TGTGCCAGCTCATTCACAGGGTCTCCCTACGAGCAGTACTTC. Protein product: CASSFTGSPYEQYF.

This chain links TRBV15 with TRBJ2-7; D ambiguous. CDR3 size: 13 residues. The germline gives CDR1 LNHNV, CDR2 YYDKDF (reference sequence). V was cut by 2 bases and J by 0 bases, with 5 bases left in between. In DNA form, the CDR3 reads TGTGCCACCAGCAGACACTACTCCTACGAGCAGTACTTC. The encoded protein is CATSRHYSYEQYF.

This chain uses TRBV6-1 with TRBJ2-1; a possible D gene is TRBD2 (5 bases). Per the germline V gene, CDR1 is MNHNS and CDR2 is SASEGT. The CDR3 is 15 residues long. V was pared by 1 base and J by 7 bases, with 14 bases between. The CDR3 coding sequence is TGTGCCAGCAGTGAAGACCGGGGATACCGGAATGAGCAGTTCTTC. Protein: CASSEDRGYRNEQFF.

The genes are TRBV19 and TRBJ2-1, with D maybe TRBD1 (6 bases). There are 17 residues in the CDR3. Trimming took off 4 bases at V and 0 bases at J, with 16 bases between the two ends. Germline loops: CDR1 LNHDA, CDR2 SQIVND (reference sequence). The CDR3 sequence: CASSNRVVGLSYNEQFF. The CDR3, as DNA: TGTGCCAGTAGTAACAGGGTGGTTGGACTCTCCTACAATGAGCAGTTCTTC.

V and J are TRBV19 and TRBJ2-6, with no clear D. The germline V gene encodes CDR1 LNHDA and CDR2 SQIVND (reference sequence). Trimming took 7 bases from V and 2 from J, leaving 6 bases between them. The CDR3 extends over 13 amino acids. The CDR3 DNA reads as TGTGCCAGTAATTTTGCTGGGGCCAACGTCCTGACTTTC. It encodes CASNFAGANVLTF. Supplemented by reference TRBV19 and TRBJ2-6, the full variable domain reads DGGITQSPKYLFRKEGQNVTLSCEQNLNHDAMYWYRQDPGQGLRLIYYSQIVNDFQKGDIAEGYSVSREKKESFPLTVTSAQKNPTAFYLCASNFAGANVLTFGAGSRLTVL.

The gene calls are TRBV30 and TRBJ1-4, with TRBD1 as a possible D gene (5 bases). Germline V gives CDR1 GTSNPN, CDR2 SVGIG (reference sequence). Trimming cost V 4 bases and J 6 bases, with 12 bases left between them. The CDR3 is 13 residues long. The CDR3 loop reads CAWKGQGYEKLFF. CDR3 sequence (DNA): TGTGCCTGGAAAGGGCAGGGTTATGAAAAACTGTTTTTT.

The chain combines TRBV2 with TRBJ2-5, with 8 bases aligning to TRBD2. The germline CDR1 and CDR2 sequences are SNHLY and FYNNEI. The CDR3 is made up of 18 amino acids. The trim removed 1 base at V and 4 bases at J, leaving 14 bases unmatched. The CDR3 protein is CASSEVSILAGVGETQYF. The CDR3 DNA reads TGTGCCAGCAGTGAAGTTTCGATCCTAGCGGGTGTCGGAGAGACCCAGTACTTC.

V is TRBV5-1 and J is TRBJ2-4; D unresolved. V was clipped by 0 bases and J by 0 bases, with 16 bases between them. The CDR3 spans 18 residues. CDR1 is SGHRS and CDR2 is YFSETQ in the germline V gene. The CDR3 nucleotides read TGCGCCAGCAGCTTGGCGGGCTCGACTGGGCTAGCCAAAAACATTCAGTACTTC. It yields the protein CASSLAGSTGLAKNIQYF. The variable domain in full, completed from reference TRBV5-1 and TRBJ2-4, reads KAGVTQTPRYLIKTRGQQVTLSCSPISGHRSVSWYQQTPGQGLQFLFEYFSETQRNKGNFPGRFSGRQFSNSRSEMNVSTLELGDSALYLCASSLAGSTGLAKNIQYFGAGTRLSVL.

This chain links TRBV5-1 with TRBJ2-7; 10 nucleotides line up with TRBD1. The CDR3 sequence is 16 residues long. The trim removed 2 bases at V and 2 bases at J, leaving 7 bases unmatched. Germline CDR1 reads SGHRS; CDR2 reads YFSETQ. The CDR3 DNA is TGCGCCAGCAGCTTAGCCGGGACAGGGGCGGCCTACGAGCAGTACTTC. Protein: CASSLAGTGAAYEQYF.